This is a list of T cell receptor beta chains from one sample in a study of cytomegalovirus exposure and HLA in healthy donors. The assay was immunoSEQ multiplex PCR, and TCRdb's table has in-frame clones only and misses some. The table lists about 210,000 clones. Sequencing was done on a sample of PBMCs. The receptors come from a woman in her thirties in good health and CMV-seropositive. Both conserved end residues are part of each CDR3.

CASSLMSGAGDQPQHF,TRBJ1-5,TRBV5-5
CASSVQTSGNFDTQYF,TRBJ2-3,TRBV9
CASSLPRERANVLTF,TRBJ2-6,TRBV7-9
CASSVAGGLLDTQYF,TRBJ2-3,TRBV9
CSVEDPAAGGRYEQYF,-,TRBV29-1
CASSILGMSSYNEQFF,TRBJ2-1,TRBV19
CASTPVNRAEKLFF,TRBJ1-4,TRBV2
CASRVSDSSYEQYF,TRBJ2-7,TRBV5-1
CASRFGQGEETQYF,TRBJ2-5,TRBV5-4
CAISASTGRIYEQYF,TRBJ2-7,TRBV10-3
CASSEEGALSEQYF,TRBJ2-3,TRBV2
CASSQDKPGNNEQFF,TRBJ2-1,TRBV4-1
CASSQVPSGEQYF,TRBJ2-5,TRBV9
CASSRGGEQFF,TRBJ2-1,TRBV6-5
CASSTSGGAWETQYF,TRBJ2-5,TRBV19
CASSPELQETQYF,TRBJ2-5,TRBV18